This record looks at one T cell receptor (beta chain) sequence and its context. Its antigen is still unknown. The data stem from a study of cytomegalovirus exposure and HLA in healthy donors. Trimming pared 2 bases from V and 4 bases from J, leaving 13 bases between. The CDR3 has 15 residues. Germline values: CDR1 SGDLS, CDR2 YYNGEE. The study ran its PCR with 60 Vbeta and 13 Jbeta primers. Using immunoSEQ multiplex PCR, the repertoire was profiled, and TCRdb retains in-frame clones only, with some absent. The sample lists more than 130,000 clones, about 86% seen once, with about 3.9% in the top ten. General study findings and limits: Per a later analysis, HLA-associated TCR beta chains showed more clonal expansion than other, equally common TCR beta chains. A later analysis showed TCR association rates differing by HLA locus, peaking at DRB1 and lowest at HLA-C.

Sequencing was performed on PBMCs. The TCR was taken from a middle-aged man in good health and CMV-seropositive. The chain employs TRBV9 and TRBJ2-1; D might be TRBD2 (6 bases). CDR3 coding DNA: TGTGCCAGCAGCGTCGAGGGGCGGGATTACAATGAGCAGTTCTTC. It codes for CASSVEGRDYNEQFF.